This entry is about one T cell receptor (beta chain). Original data processing: Reference gene primer amplification gave nucleated cell count estimates. Profiling relied on immunoSEQ multiplex PCR, and the TCRdb table lists in-frame clones only, not all of them. V, J and clone size were drawn from that table, and D and trimming were deduced from the DNA. Of about 350,000 clones in the sample, roughly 87% were seen once. Seattle-derived patients entered the study during active infection and were followed longitudinally. V was shortened by 4 bases and J by 1 base, with 13 bases between the two germline ends. The CDR3 loop spans 16 amino acids. CDR1 and CDR2 (germline): SNHLY, FYNNEI. This sample was taken from a study of blood T cell repertoires in COVID-19. Across the study: From T cells, B-cell-depleted T cells, or PBMCs came the material, which was cDNA or gDNA.

The clonotype was recovered from a man aged 25-45 years with COVID-19, enrolled during active disease. The chain combines TRBV2 with TRBJ2-2, with D maybe TRBD1 (5 bases). The source material was peripheral blood. The CDR3 loop reads CASSVLGQGNTGELFF. For the CDR3, the DNA is TGTGCCAGCAGTGTGTTGGGCCAGGGGAACACCGGGGAGCTGTTTTTT.